The 9 T cell receptor beta chains presented below share a single source sample, sequenced in a study of shared clonotypes between healthy human individuals (dated by TCRdb to the early 2020s). Receptor amplification or capture employed the immunoSEQ multiplex PCR assay. What TCRdb holds here is the immuneACCESS table cut down to in-frame rearrangements. Part of the clones is not present; checked against another copy, under half of the missing clones reflect an unresolved V gene, and the others are unexplained. The sample table records some 980,000 clones; approximately 80% of these occur just once. Roughly 1.5% of the sample comes from the top ten. The sequencing input was memory CD4+ T cells sorted from blood. Per the publication, the cell subset or site label means: CD45RA-negative fraction. The receptors originated from a man younger than 35 in good health.

This chain joins TRBV4-2 and TRBJ1-4, with TRBD1 matching over 7 bases. V gave up 1 base and J gave up 5 bases; unmatched junction bases: 4. The germline gives CDR1 LGHNA, CDR2 YNFKEQ. The CDR3 consists of 15 residues. CDR3 region: CASSQVRGGNEKLFF. DNA for the CDR3: TGTGCCAGCAGCCAAGTCAGGGGGGGAAATGAAAAACTGTTTTTT.

The CDR3 nucleotides read TGCGCCAGCAGTGAGGCGGGTTCCAAAAACATTCAGTACTTC. Its protein product is CASSEAGSKNIQYF. This rearrangement joins TRBV10-1 to TRBJ2-4; D may be TRBD2 (5 bases). The CDR3 length is 14 residues. Germline CDR1 reads WNHNN; CDR2 reads SYGVQD (reference sequence). The ends were cut back, 2 bases at V and 2 bases at J, with 7 bases in the middle.

This chain joins TRBV2 and TRBJ1-5; TRBD1 matches at 7 bases. Germline values: CDR1 SNHLY, CDR2 FYNNEI. CDR3 size: 16 residues. With V trimmed by 4 bases and J by 5 bases, 11 bases remained unmatched. CDR3 region: CASSGTSGGRDQPQHF. CDR3 in DNA: TGTGCCAGCAGTGGGACCTCAGGGGGTCGTGATCAGCCCCAGCATTTT.

Here the CDR3 reads CATWDRVSGNTIYF. Written as DNA, the CDR3 is TGTGCCACCTGGGACAGGGTTTCTGGAAACACCATATATTTT. The chain joins TRBV6-1 to TRBJ1-3; 9 bases are shared with TRBD1. CDR1 is MNHNS and CDR2 is SASEGT in the germline V gene. There are 14 residues in the CDR3. The ends lost 10 bases at V and 1 base at J; junction bases unmatched: 5.

This rearrangement joins TRBV18 to TRBJ1-1; 7 bases agree with TRBD1. This CDR3 region has 14 residues. Trimming took 5 bases from V and 7 from J; bases not matched to a gene: 10. Per germline, CDR1 KGHSH and CDR2 LQKENI. Here the CDR3 DNA reads TGTGCCAGCTCATCATATTCCGGGACAGATGAAGCTTTCTTT. This codes for CASSSYSGTDEAFF.

The V gene is TRBV18, the J gene TRBJ2-7; TRBD1 is a possible D gene (6 bases). The CDR3 is made up of 15 amino acids. V was trimmed by 6 bases and J by 1 base, leaving 16 bases between them. Germline assignment: CDR1 KGHSH and CDR2 LQKENI. The CDR3 nucleotides read TGTGCCAGCTCTCCCCTACAGGGACCTTCCTACGAGCAGTACTTC. Translation gives CASSPLQGPSYEQYF.

The chain couples TRBV30 to TRBJ2-2; 7 bases are a match to TRBD2. The CDR3 has 14 residues. The V and J ends lost 1 base and 6 bases, in that order; junction bases with no gene match: 5. Germline CDR1 reads GTSNPN; CDR2 reads SVGIG (reference sequence). CDR3 in amino acids: CAWSGGDYSGELFF. CDR3 nucleotides: TGTGCCTGGAGTGGTGGGGACTACTCCGGGGAGCTGTTTTTT. Using reference TRBV30 and TRBJ2-2 for the parts outside the CDR3, the full variable domain is SQTIHQWPATLVQPVGSPLSLECTVEGTSNPNLYWYRQAAGRGLQLLFYSVGIGQISSEVPQNLSASRPQDRQFILSSKKLLLSDSGFYLCAWSGGDYSGELFFGEGSRLTVL.

The V gene is TRBV2, the J gene TRBJ1-4; unclear D gene. CDR3 length: 14 residues. V dropped 6 bases and J dropped 5 bases, with 13 bases sitting between them. Germline V lookup: CDR1 SNHLY, CDR2 FYNNEI. CDR3 in amino acids: CASREGRKNEKLFF. For the CDR3, the DNA is TGTGCCAGCAGGGAGGGCCGTAAGAATGAAAAACTGTTTTTT.

The CDR3 here is CASSRDRASRGSGNTIYF. The CDR3 region has the DNA TGTGCCAGCAGCCGGGACAGGGCGTCCCGGGGCTCTGGAAACACCATATATTTT. This chain connects TRBV7-2 to TRBJ1-3, with 9 positions matching TRBD1. The germline V gene has CDR1 SGHTA and CDR2 FQGNSA. The CDR3 loop spans 18 amino acids. J was trimmed by 0 bases and V by 5 bases; bases with no gene match: 11.